The rows below give T cell receptor beta chains drawn from one sample of a study of blood T cell repertoires in COVID-19. TCRdb keeps only in-frame clones here, not all; method: immunoSEQ multiplex PCR. The table records 190,000 or so clones, roughly 80% of them present only once. Sequencing input: peripheral blood. Every receptor here comes from a man between 50 and 59 years old who had recovered from COVID-19. Both conserved end residues are part of each CDR3. The order of the fields is clone size, V gene, J gene, CDR3 length, D gene, CDR3 DNA, CDR3 protein. A D gene is named only where the DNA matches it firmly. Clone size, where shown, is once, few, many, or a class for clones that have expanded.

clone_size: once
v_call: TRBV27
j_call: TRBJ1-2
cdr3_length: 15
d_call: NA
cdr3_nt: TGTGCCAGCAGTTTAAGGGGTTCGCTCGGATATGGCTACACCTTC
cdr3_aa: CASSLRGSLGYGYTF

clone_size: NA
v_call: TRBV7-3
j_call: TRBJ2-3
cdr3_length: 16
d_call: TRBD2
cdr3_nt: TGTGCCAGCAGCCCCTCGGGACTAGCGGCACAAGGTACGCAGTATTTT
cdr3_aa: CASSPSGLAAQGTQYF

clone_size: NA
v_call: TRBV18
j_call: TRBJ1-6
cdr3_length: 15
d_call: NA
cdr3_nt: TGTGCCAGCTCACCGTCTTCAGACAGGCGGTCACCCCTCCACTTT
cdr3_aa: CASSPSSDRRSPLHF

clone_size: NA
v_call: TRBV7-3
j_call: TRBJ2-7
cdr3_length: 13
d_call: NA
cdr3_nt: TGTGCCAGCAGCTTACTGTCAGGCTTGGGGCAGTACTTC
cdr3_aa: CASSLLSGLGQYF

clone_size: NA
v_call: TRBV4-1
j_call: TRBJ2-5
cdr3_length: 16
d_call: NA
cdr3_nt: TGCGCCAGCAGCCAACTACAGGGACGGCAGGCAGAGACCCAGTACTTC
cdr3_aa: CASSQLQGRQAETQYF

clone_size: NA
v_call: TRBV28
j_call: TRBJ2-3
cdr3_length: 15
d_call: NA
cdr3_nt: TGTGCCAGCAGTTCCCCTAGGAGCACCACAGATACGCAGTATTTT
cdr3_aa: CASSSPRSTTDTQYF

clone_size: NA
v_call: TRBV6-5
j_call: TRBJ2-5
cdr3_length: 16
d_call: TRBD1
cdr3_nt: TGTGCCAGCAGTTACTCGGCAGGGGGCAACCAAGAGACCCAGTACTTC
cdr3_aa: CASSYSAGGNQETQYF

clone_size: NA
v_call: TRBV7-6
j_call: TRBJ1-6
cdr3_length: 16
d_call: NA
cdr3_nt: TGTGCCAGCAGTCTGGTCTCTCGGGGAGGGAATTCACCCCTCCACTTT
cdr3_aa: CASSLVSRGGNSPLHF

clone_size: NA
v_call: TRBV13
j_call: TRBJ2-1
cdr3_length: 19
d_call: TRBD2
cdr3_nt: TGTGCCAGCAGCCAGAGACTAGCGGGTGGGATGGGTTCCTACAATGAGCAGTTCTTC
cdr3_aa: CASSQRLAGGMGSYNEQFF

clone_size: NA
v_call: TRBV7-9
j_call: TRBJ2-3
cdr3_length: 14
d_call: NA
cdr3_nt: TGTGCCAGCAGTTTCAGTGGTGGTGTAGATACGCAGTATTTT
cdr3_aa: CASSFSGGVDTQYF

clone_size: NA
v_call: TRBV28
j_call: TRBJ2-7
cdr3_length: 16
d_call: NA
cdr3_nt: TGTGCCAGCAGTCCCCAGACGGGACACTTCTCCTACGAGCAGTACTTC
cdr3_aa: CASSPQTGHFSYEQYF

clone_size: NA
v_call: TRBV6-5
j_call: TRBJ1-2
cdr3_length: 15
d_call: TRBD1
cdr3_nt: TGTGCCAGCAACAAACCAGGGGGCGGAATAGGTGGCTACACCTTC
cdr3_aa: CASNKPGGGIGGYTF

clone_size: NA
v_call: TRBV29-1
j_call: TRBJ2-5
cdr3_length: 13
d_call: NA
cdr3_nt: TGCAGCGTCCCAGGACAGACACAAGAGACCCAGTACTTC
cdr3_aa: CSVPGQTQETQYF

clone_size: few
v_call: TRBV10-3
j_call: TRBJ1-4
cdr3_length: 16
d_call: NA
cdr3_nt: TGTGCCATCAGTGAGGGGGGGATGACGACTAATGAAAAACTGTTTTTT
cdr3_aa: CAISEGGMTTNEKLFF